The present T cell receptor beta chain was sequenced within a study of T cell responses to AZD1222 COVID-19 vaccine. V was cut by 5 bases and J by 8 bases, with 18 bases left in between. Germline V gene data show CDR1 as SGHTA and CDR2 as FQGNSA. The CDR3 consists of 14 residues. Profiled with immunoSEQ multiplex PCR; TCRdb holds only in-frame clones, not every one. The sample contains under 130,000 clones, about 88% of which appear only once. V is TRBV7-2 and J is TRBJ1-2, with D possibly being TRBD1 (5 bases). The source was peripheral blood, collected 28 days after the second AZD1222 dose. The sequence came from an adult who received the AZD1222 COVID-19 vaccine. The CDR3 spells CASSAPGGRWGYTF. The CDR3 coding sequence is TGTGCCAGCAGCGCCCCGGGGGGGAGGTGGGGCTACACCTTC.